A single sample gave rise to the 13 T cell receptor beta chains below, sequenced in a study of radiotherapy plus CTLA-4 blockade in lung cancer. Using immunoSEQ multiplex PCR, the repertoire was profiled, and TCRdb retains in-frame clones only, with some absent. The data hold more than 90,000 clones, with about 91% observed a single time. This specimen consisted of peripheral blood, obtained from a patient treated with radiotherapy plus ipilimumab. Receptors were obtained from a human donor with non-small cell lung cancer that progressed on radiotherapy plus ipilimumab.

This clone was counted a single time. The chain carries TRBV5-6 and TRBJ1-5; 7 bases are shared with TRBD1. The CDR3 consists of 14 residues. Germline CDR1 and CDR2: SGHDT and YYEEEE. V lost 2 bases, J lost 2 bases, and 1 base stayed unmatched. CDR3 amino acids: CASSFGTGNQPQHF. The CDR3 DNA is TGTGCCAGCAGCTTCGGGACAGGCAATCAGCCCCAGCATTTT.

The gene calls are TRBV19 and TRBJ2-2; D may be TRBD1 or TRBD2 (5 bases each). CDR3 length: 17 amino acids. The germline V and J ends were trimmed by 4 bases and 1 base, with 16 bases remaining between them. Germline lookup yields CDR1 LNHDA and CDR2 SQIVND (reference sequence). The CDR3 reads CASSTPGRGKNTGELFF. The CDR3 coding sequence is TGTGCCAGTAGTACACCGGGACGAGGAAAGAACACCGGGGAGCTGTTTTTT.

This sequence joins TRBV15 and TRBJ1-2; D possibly corresponds to TRBD1 (5 bases). Germline CDR1 and CDR2: LNHNV and YYDKDF (reference sequence). The CDR3 sequence is 13 residues long. Trimming cost V 5 bases and J 3 bases, with 10 bases left between them. In DNA form, the CDR3 reads TGTGCCACCAGCCGGGGCCAATACTATGGCTACACCTTC. Its protein is CATSRGQYYGYTF.

DNA of the CDR3: TGTGCCAGTAGTAGGACTTATGGCTACACCTTC. This translates into CASSRTYGYTF. The genes are TRBV19 and TRBJ1-2; no reliable D call. CDR1 is LNHDA, CDR2 SQIVND, per germline (reference sequence). The CDR3 covers 11 residues. The ends were cut back, 4 bases at V and 5 bases at J, with 5 bases in the middle.

This CDR3 is CASSLGDGEPQHF. The CDR3 DNA reads as TGCGCCAGCAGCTTGGGGGACGGAGAGCCCCAGCATTTT. This chain links TRBV5-1 with TRBJ1-5; tentatively, D is TRBD1 (5 bases). V was pared by 0 bases and J by 8 bases, with 9 bases between. CDR1 and CDR2 from the germline V gene are SGHRS and YFSETQ. The CDR3 consists of 13 residues.

The gene calls are TRBV4-1 and TRBJ1-2; D unresolved. V was clipped by 4 bases and J by 6 bases, with 18 bases between them. Germline V gene lookup returns CDR1 MGHRA and CDR2 YSYEKL. This CDR3 comprises 15 residues. CDR3 loop: CASSLSGAGSHGYTF. The CDR3, as DNA: TGCGCCAGCAGCCTTTCTGGAGCAGGATCTCATGGCTACACCTTC.

This clone was observed once. The rearrangement links TRBV4-1 to TRBJ1-5; D unclear. The CDR3 length is 16 residues. V was clipped by 1 base and J by 1 base, with 11 bases between them. Germline assignment: CDR1 MGHRA and CDR2 YSYEKL. The CDR3 loop reads CASSQVVGGSNQPQHF. The CDR3 bases are TGCGCCAGCAGCCAAGTTGTTGGAGGGAGCAATCAGCCCCAGCATTTT.

This chain uses TRBV27 with TRBJ1-1; the D is unclear. Trimming cost V 5 bases and J 6 bases, with 13 bases left between them. The length of the CDR3 is 13 residues. Per germline, CDR1 MNHEY and CDR2 SMNVEV (reference sequence). The CDR3 bases are TGTGCCAGCAGTAAAAGGGTTTTCGCTGAAGCTTTCTTT. Its translation: CASSKRVFAEAFF.

The chain uses TRBV5-1 and TRBJ2-7; 8 positions match TRBD1. The CDR3 consists of 15 residues. Germline trimming cut 2 bases from V and 2 bases from J; bases unmatched to any gene: 6. Germline loops: CDR1 SGHRS, CDR2 YFSETQ. The CDR3 nucleotides read TGCGCCAGCAGCTTAATACAGGGGGAAGCCTACGAGCAGTACTTC. Amino acid sequence: CASSLIQGEAYEQYF.

This clone was detected a few times. CDR3 bases: TGTGCCAGTGCGGAAGTTAATGAAAAACTGTTTTTT. Its translation is CASAEVNEKLFF. The rearrangement uses TRBV19 and TRBJ1-4; D unresolved. Deletions cut 8 bases from V and 4 bases from J, with 8 bases between. Germline assignment: CDR1 LNHDA and CDR2 SQIVND (reference sequence). This CDR3 spans 12 amino acids.

Comments on this clone: Other DNA sequences of this sample code for an identical CDR3. The CDR3 region is CASSLAGGGTDTQYF. The CDR3 nucleotides are TGTGCCAGCAGTTTAGCGGGAGGCGGCACAGATACGCAGTATTTT. V and J are TRBV27 and TRBJ2-3; 8 bases fit TRBD2. V lost 2 bases to trimming and J lost 1 base; unmatched junction nucleotides: 2. The CDR3 loop spans 15 amino acids. Looked up from germline, CDR1 is MNHEY and CDR2 is SMNVEV (reference sequence).

This chain connects TRBV5-1 to TRBJ2-7; a possible D gene is TRBD2 (5 bases). CDR1 is SGHRS and CDR2 is YFSETQ in the germline V gene. This CDR3 comprises 15 residues. Trimming removed 3 bases at V and 4 bases at J, with 17 bases between. CDR3 nucleotide sequence: TGCGCCAGCAGCTACTCTAGCTCTTACCCTTACGAGCAGTACTTC. Protein: CASSYSSSYPYEQYF.

This clone was counted once. The V call is TRBV27, the J call TRBJ1-2, with 10 positions matching TRBD1. Germline CDR1 is MNHEY and CDR2 is SMNVEV (reference sequence). This CDR3 has 13 amino acids. J was trimmed by 3 bases and V by 10 bases; bases with no gene match: 5. The chain's CDR3 is CATKDRGYYGYTF. CDR3 in DNA: TGTGCCACCAAGGACAGGGGGTACTATGGCTACACCTTC.